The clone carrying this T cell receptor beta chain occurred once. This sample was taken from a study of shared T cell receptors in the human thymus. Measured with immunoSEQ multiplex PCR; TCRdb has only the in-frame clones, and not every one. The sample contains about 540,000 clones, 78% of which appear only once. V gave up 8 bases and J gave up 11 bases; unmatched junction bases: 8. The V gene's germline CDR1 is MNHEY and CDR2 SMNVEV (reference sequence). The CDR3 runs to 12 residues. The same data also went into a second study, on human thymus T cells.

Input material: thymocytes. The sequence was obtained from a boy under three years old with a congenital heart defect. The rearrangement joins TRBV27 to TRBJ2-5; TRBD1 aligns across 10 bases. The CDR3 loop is CASGQGVGEQYF. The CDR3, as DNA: TGTGCCAGCGGACAGGGGGTCGGTGAGCAGTACTTC.